This TCR beta chain originates from a study of CD8+ T cells in alopecia areata. Overall study: Those treated were given oral tofacitinib at 5 to 10 mg twice daily. Study-level results: Compared with normal scalp, lesional scalp had higher clonality and more expanded CD8+ clones.

Investigators isolated RNA and reverse transcribed it into cDNA to act as the sequencing template. Generated by immunoSEQ multiplex PCR, the TCRdb table keeps only in-frame clones and is missing some. The table records 100,000 to 150,000 clones, around 49% of them present only once. V gave up 8 bases and J gave up 2 bases, with 18 bases separating them. The CDR3 sequence is 14 residues long. In germline, CDR1 is SQVTM, CDR2 ANQGSEA. Peripheral blood and lesional scalp punch biopsies were taken from alopecia areata patients. Of note for this clone: Its antigen is not known.

The gene calls are TRBV29-1 and TRBJ1-2, with a tentative D call TRBD1 (5 bases). The sample was CD8+ T cells sorted from blood, taken at week 0. The sequence derives from a human donor with alopecia areata. In nucleotides, the CDR3 is TGCAGCTGTCCCGGAAAGGACACCAACTATGGCTACACCTTC. It specifies CSCPGKDTNYGYTF.